The sequence of this TCR beta chain was determined in a study of T cell responses to AZD1222 COVID-19 vaccine. Study results and limitations: Samples come after the peak T cell response, not at day 14.

The method was immunoSEQ multiplex PCR; TCRdb's version includes in-frame clones alone and lacks a portion of them. The sample lists about 140,000 clones, 88% seen once, with about 3.1% in the top ten. Comments on this clone: What it recognizes is unknown.

This TCR was recovered from an adult who received the AZD1222 COVID-19 vaccine. The material was peripheral blood, obtained 28 days after the second AZD1222 dose.

For the CDR3, the DNA is TGTGCCAGCAGTTTATCGACTAGGGCGGGGACCGGGGAGCTGTTTTTT. Protein sequence: CASSLSTRAGTGELFF. The chain joins TRBV27 to TRBJ2-2; D may be TRBD2 (6 bases). The CDR3 runs to 16 residues. Germline values: CDR1 MNHEY, CDR2 SMNVEV (reference sequence). V lost 0 bases to trimming and J lost 5 bases, with 13 bases between them.